The present entry profiles one T cell receptor beta chain with its context. Its specificity is unknown. Investigators separated out CD4+ T cells once approximately 9 days of culture had passed. In the vaccine recipients, nucleocapsid antibodies were negative and there was no prior SARS-CoV-2 infection. Some clones are missing from TCRdb's copy, which holds only in-frame ones; the method was immunoSEQ multiplex PCR. The repertoire includes about 48,000 clones, more than 65% of them detected once, and about 5% sits in the top ten. V dropped 6 bases and J dropped 0 bases, with 15 bases sitting between them. CDR3 length: 15 amino acids. Germline V lookup: CDR1 MNHEY, CDR2 SMNVEV (reference sequence). The data originate from a study of vaccination effects on CD4 cells after COVID-19. Study-wide context: Participants each got two BNT162b2 or mRNA-1273 vaccine doses.

The genes are TRBV27 and TRBJ2-7; no definite D call. The source material was CD4+ T cells from PBMCs cultured without peptide, sampled before COVID-19 vaccination. This clonotype originated in a human donor who received a COVID-19 vaccine. Here the CDR3 DNA reads TGTGCCAGCAGAAAAGGGCTCCCCTCCTCCTACGAGCAGTACTTC. This sequence encodes CASRKGLPSSYEQYF.